Below, one TCR beta chain is given with its context. Its target is not known. The sample is drawn from a study of shared clonotypes between healthy human individuals. Study-level findings and limits: Sampling covered nothing but blood. Tissue TCR repertoires likely differ from those found in blood. Larger richness was generally estimated for naive than memory subsets.

CD4+ cells were split into CD45RA+ naive and CD45RA-negative memory subsets. Replicate PCRs run on sorted subsets employed 200 ng DNA, 30,000 to 35,000 T cell genomes. Data came from immunoSEQ multiplex PCR; TCRdb stores just in-frame clones and leaves some out. Of 550,000 to 700,000 clones detected, 73% appear once; the ten largest clones hold around 1.7%. The sequence was collected from a woman aged 25 to 39 in good health. The sequencing sample was made of memory CD4+ T cells sorted from blood. Subset specified: CD45RA-negative fraction.

CDR3 sequence (DNA): TGTGCCAGCAGCTTAGACAGGGGGCAAGAGACCCAGTACTTC. This encodes CASSLDRGQETQYF. The chain employs TRBV11-2 and TRBJ2-5, with TRBD1 identical over 7 bases. The CDR3 totals 14 residues. V shed 0 bases, J shed 2 bases, and the junction held 0 bases outside the gene matches. Germline V gives CDR1 SGHAT, CDR2 FQNNGV.